What follows are 12 T cell receptor beta chains derived from one specimen sequenced in a study of T cells in Graves' hyperthyroidism and ophthalmopathy. RNA transcripts gave rise to amplified TCR beta CDR3 regions. First-round RT-PCR targeting the TCR CDR3 was performed with the HTBI primer set. TCRdb recomputed calls from the multiplex PCR reads with MiXCR, one row per CDR3 protein. In the table there are about 350,000 distinct CDR3 sequences, about a sixth of which are singletons. The material sequenced was blood. These receptors were taken from a woman under 40 with Graves' hyperthyroidism that later progressed to Graves' ophthalmopathy.

This sequence joins TRBV24-1 and TRBJ2-3, with D perhaps given as TRBD1 or TRBD2 (6 bases each). The CDR3 is 17 residues long. Trimming stripped 0 bases from V and 5 bases from J, with 17 bases between. CDR1 is KGHDR and CDR2 is SFDVKD in the germline V gene. The CDR3 sequence: CATSDLDTAEGGDTQYF. The CDR3 DNA is TGTGCCACCAGTGATTTGGATACAGCGGAGGGGGGAGATACGCAGTATTTT.

In this sample, this clonotype turned up many times. The rearrangement links TRBV5-5 to TRBJ2-7, with 10 bases aligning to TRBD1. Germline values: CDR1 SGHKS, CDR2 YYEKEE (reference sequence). This CDR3 spans 19 amino acids. V lost 4 bases, J lost 2 bases, and 18 bases stayed unmatched. This CDR3 reads CASSPRTGGASGITYEQYF. For the CDR3, the DNA is TGTGCCAGCAGCCCAAGGACAGGGGGTGCTAGCGGCATCACCTACGAGCAGTACTTC.

Many counts were recorded for this clonotype. V is TRBV20-1 and J is TRBJ2-1, with 11 bases lining up with TRBD2. The ends lost 6 bases at V and 4 bases at J; junction bases unmatched: 14. The germline V gene has CDR1 DFQATT and CDR2 SNEGSKA (reference sequence). CDR3 length: 17 amino acids. DNA for the CDR3: TGCAGTGCAACGACTAGCGGGGCAACTTTTCTTTACAATGAGCAGTTCTTC. The encoded protein is CSATTSGATFLYNEQFF.

This clonotype was picked up many times. The gene calls are TRBV2 and TRBJ2-3; 8 nucleotides match TRBD2. This CDR3 spans 15 amino acids. Losses at the gene ends were 2 bases for V and 2 bases for J; bases not matched to a gene: 3. CDR1 and CDR2 (germline): SNHLY, FYNNEI. The CDR3 region has the DNA TGTGCCAGCAGTGAAACTAGCGGTTCCACAGATACGCAGTATTTT. It translates to CASSETSGSTDTQYF.

This chain links TRBV7-2 with TRBJ1-1; no definite D call. The CDR3 is 14 residues long. CDR1 SGHTA and CDR2 FQGNSA come from the germline V gene. The V end was cut by 0 bases, the J end by 3 bases, with 8 bases between. This chain's CDR3 is CASSLASEDTEAFF. In DNA form, the CDR3 reads TGTGCCAGCAGCTTAGCTTCTGAGGACACTGAAGCTTTCTTT.

This clonotype was detected many times. The chain recombines TRBV10-3 with TRBJ1-2, with D hard to call. This CDR3 contains 15 residues. Germline CDR1 ENHRY, CDR2 SYGVKD. The V gene lost 0 bases and the J gene lost 5 bases, with 13 bases spanning the gap. CDR3 region: CAISESAGMSYGYTF. The CDR3 DNA follows: TGTGCCATCAGTGAGTCAGCCGGGATGAGTTATGGCTACACCTTC.

This clonotype came up many times. J is TRBJ2-7 and V is TRBV28, with TRBD2 identical over 11 bases. The CDR3 is 18 amino acids. Germline V lookup: CDR1 MDHEN, CDR2 SYDVKM. Trimming at V came to 4 bases and at J to 0 bases, leaving 11 bases not matched to a gene. The CDR3 coding sequence is TGTGCCAGCAGTTCTGGACTAGCGGGCCTGGGTAGCTCCTACGAGCAGTACTTC. This sequence encodes CASSSGLAGLGSSYEQYF.

This clonotype appeared many times. The rearrangement uses TRBV12-3 or TRBV12-4 and TRBJ1-1; D is ambiguous. The CDR3 is 15 amino acids. V was trimmed by 5 bases and J by 4 bases, leaving 17 bases between them. For the CDR3, the DNA is TGTGCCAGCAGTCCCGGCCCCGGCTGGGGCACTGAAGCTTTCTTT. Its protein is CASSPGPGWGTEAFF.

This chain connects TRBV10-3 to TRBJ2-3, with TRBD2 matching over 14 bases. The CDR3 sequence is 17 residues long. Per germline, CDR1 ENHRY and CDR2 SYGVKD. J was trimmed by 0 bases and V by 7 bases; bases with no gene match: 6. The CDR3 coding sequence is TGTGCCATCACCGGGACTAGCGGGAGTGCTAGCACAGATACGCAGTATTTT. It specifies CAITGTSGSASTDTQYF.

This clonotype was found many times. The J gene is TRBJ1-1, the V gene TRBV28; D ambiguous. CDR1 is MDHEN and CDR2 is SYDVKM in the germline V gene. The CDR3 contains 13 residues. Trimming pared 3 bases from V and 11 bases from J, leaving 16 bases between. The CDR3 DNA sequence: TGTGCCAGCAGTTTCTATCCCTCGGAGGGCGCTTTCTTT. Translation gives CASSFYPSEGAFF.

In this sample, this clonotype turned up many times. The J gene is TRBJ1-2, the V gene TRBV6-1; TRBD1 agrees at 10 bases. The CDR3 covers 13 residues. Germline CDR1 reads MNHNS; CDR2 reads SASEGT. Unmatched junction bases numbered 6, after V lost 6 bases and J lost 8 bases. As DNA, the CDR3 is TGTGCCAGCAGAGAGACAGGGGGCGGGGGCTACACCTTC. It codes for CASRETGGGGYTF.

V gene TRBV27 combines with J gene TRBJ2-5; D not resolved. Trimming left V 9 bases short and J 0 bases short, with 20 bases between. The CDR3 sequence is 16 residues long. Germline V gives CDR1 MNHEY, CDR2 SMNVEV (reference sequence). The CDR3 here is CARSPYQTPYQETQYF. In nucleotides, the CDR3 is TGTGCCAGGAGTCCGTACCAAACTCCCTACCAAGAGACCCAGTACTTC.